One and the same sample provided the 7 T cell receptor beta chains below, sequenced in a study of human versus mouse CDR3 diversity and MHC coevolution. Generated by immunoSEQ multiplex PCR, the TCRdb table keeps only in-frame clones and is missing some. The table has more than 60,000 clones, 85% to 95% seen once; the top ten hold less than 0.19%. The sequenced sample consisted of naive CD4+ T cells from blood. Subset indicated: CD45RO-negative CD62L-positive naive CD4 T cells. Receptors originate from a person between 25 and 70 years old in good health.

The chain recombines TRBV7-9 with TRBJ1-1; D is perhaps TRBD1 (6 bases). Germline V gene lookup returns CDR1 SEHNR and CDR2 FQNEAQ (reference sequence). V shed 5 bases and J shed 4 bases, with 17 bases lying between them. There are 15 residues in the CDR3. CDR3 protein: CASSPNAGVLTEAFF. In DNA form, the CDR3 reads TGTGCCAGCAGCCCCAACGCAGGGGTTCTCACTGAAGCTTTCTTT.

This sequence joins TRBV6-1 and TRBJ1-5, with 7 bases lining up with TRBD1. Unmatched junction bases numbered 5, after V lost 6 bases and J lost 3 bases. The CDR3 is made up of 14 amino acids. Germline V gene data show CDR1 as MNHNS and CDR2 as SASEGT. CDR3 loop: CASSRQGNNQPQHF. In nucleotides, the CDR3 is TGTGCCAGCAGCAGACAGGGCAACAATCAGCCCCAGCATTTT.

This chain links TRBV19 with TRBJ2-1, with D tentatively TRBD1 (5 bases). This CDR3 contains 11 residues. V shed 9 bases and J shed 4 bases, with 7 bases lying between them. Germline V gene lookup returns CDR1 LNHDA and CDR2 SQIVND (reference sequence). The DNA of the CDR3 is TGTGCCAGCCAGGGTTACAATGAGCAGTTCTTC. This codes for CASQGYNEQFF.

This chain uses TRBV6-5 with TRBJ2-7; TRBD2 aligns across 11 bases. Germline loops: CDR1 MNHEY, CDR2 SVGAGI. The CDR3 consists of 13 residues. The CDR3 DNA sequence: TGTGCAGCCTATAGCGGGAGGGTGGGGGAGCAGTACTTC. Translating it yields CAAYSGRVGEQYF.

The gene calls are TRBV6-6 and TRBJ1-1; possible D gene TRBD1, 5 bases. V was pared by 10 bases and J by 3 bases, with 21 bases between. CDR3 size: 15 residues. Germline values: CDR1 MNHNY, CDR2 SVGAGI (reference sequence). The CDR3 sequence: CATSGGLPGDTEAFF. CDR3 DNA: TGTGCCACTTCCGGAGGGTTGCCGGGGGACACTGAAGCTTTCTTT.

This clone was recorded once. The V and J genes are TRBV6-1 and TRBJ1-6; D is uncertain. The CDR3 has 13 residues. Germline lookup yields CDR1 MNHNS and CDR2 SASEGT. V dropped 4 bases and J dropped 8 bases, with 9 bases sitting between them. CDR3: CASSGGGHSPLHF. The CDR3 DNA follows: TGTGCCAGCAGTGGCGGAGGGCATTCACCCCTCCACTTT.

The chain joins TRBV7-2 to TRBJ2-1, with 13 positions matching TRBD2. After removal of 5 bases from V and 6 bases from J, the junction contained 4 bases not matched to a gene. Germline CDR1 is SGHTA and CDR2 is FQGNSA. CDR3 length: 15 residues. The CDR3 coding sequence is TGTGCCAGCAGCCTCAGACTAGCGGGAGGCAATGAGCAGTTCTTC. Its translation is CASSLRLAGGNEQFF.